The 27 T cell receptor beta chains below all came from one sample that was sequenced in a study of control samples from healthy donors and cancer patients. Profiling relied on immunoSEQ multiplex PCR, and the TCRdb table lists in-frame clones only, not all of them. Found here are roughly 63,000 clones, around 90% of them singletons; the top ten hold about 6.5%. What was sequenced was PBMCs. Receptors originate from a man aged 55 to 69 with colorectal cancer.

V and J are TRBV19 and TRBJ1-6, with a possible D match to TRBD1 (6 bases). CDR3 length: 15 amino acids. V gave up 5 bases and J gave up 6 bases, with 14 bases separating them. The germline V gene has CDR1 LNHDA and CDR2 SQIVND (reference sequence). CDR3 DNA sequence: TGTGCCAGTAGTCAAGGGGGACGTGTTAATTCACCCCTCCACTTT. Its protein is CASSQGGRVNSPLHF.

DNA of the CDR3: TGTGCCAGCAGTTATATATCGGGGGGGCTGGAGACCCAGTACTTC. It translates to CASSYISGGLETQYF. The chain couples TRBV27 to TRBJ2-5; 8 nucleotides agree with TRBD2. CDR1 and CDR2 from the germline V gene are MNHEY and SMNVEV (reference sequence). The CDR3 loop spans 15 amino acids. The V and J ends lost 4 bases and 5 bases, in that order; junction bases with no gene match: 9.

V and J are TRBV11-3 and TRBJ2-3; D might be TRBD2 (6 bases). This CDR3 contains 14 residues. Trimming left V 5 bases short and J 2 bases short, with 11 bases between. CDR1 is SGHNT and CDR2 is YENEEA in the germline V gene. CDR3 DNA sequence: TGTGCCAGCAGCCCGGGACTCCCCACAGATACGCAGTATTTT. It codes for CASSPGLPTDTQYF.

The chain joins TRBV15 to TRBJ2-7; no clear D. The CDR3 loop spans 13 amino acids. V lost 0 bases to trimming and J lost 2 bases, with 5 bases between them. The germline V gene encodes CDR1 LNHNV and CDR2 YYDKDF (reference sequence). Written as DNA, the CDR3 is TGTGCCACCAGCAGAGAGGCGGCCTACGAGCAGTACTTC. This sequence encodes CATSREAAYEQYF.

V usage is TRBV7-2 and J usage is TRBJ2-2, with TRBD2 matching 9 bases. The CDR3 spans 16 residues. The V gene end was trimmed by 5 bases and the J gene end by 3 bases; junction bases not matched to a gene: 7. Germline V gene data show CDR1 as SGHTA and CDR2 as FQGNSA. The CDR3 sequence: CASSLTGTSHTGELFF. CDR3 nucleotide sequence: TGTGCCAGCAGCCTAACCGGGACTAGCCACACCGGGGAGCTGTTTTTT.

The gene calls are TRBV4-2 and TRBJ1-6; D uncertain. The CDR3 loop spans 15 amino acids. V shed 0 bases and J shed 7 bases, with 10 bases lying between them. Germline CDR1 reads LGHNA; CDR2 reads YNFKEQ. The CDR3 DNA follows: TGTGCCAGCAGCCAAGAGGGAGGCGGCAATTCACCCCTCCACTTT. Encoded protein: CASSQEGGGNSPLHF.

The chain is built from TRBV4-3 and TRBJ2-3; D possibly corresponds to TRBD2 (5 bases). This CDR3 is built from 14 residues. CDR1 and CDR2 from the germline V gene are LGHNA and YSLEER. With 2 bases removed from V and 2 bases from J, the gap between germline ends came to 8 bases. CDR3 residues: CASSQTGFTDTQYF. CDR3 coding DNA: TGCGCCAGCAGCCAAACGGGATTCACAGATACGCAGTATTTT.

This chain links TRBV6-4 with TRBJ2-3; TRBD2 aligns across 9 bases. The CDR3 is 15 amino acids. CDR1 and CDR2 from the germline V gene are MRHNA and SNTAGT. V shed 3 bases and J 7 bases; nucleotides not matched to a gene: 8. CDR3 in DNA: TGTGCCAGCAGTGAGTTTGGCGGGGGGGCCTATACGCAGTATTTT. This translates into CASSEFGGGAYTQYF.

The chain has TRBV6-4 and TRBJ1-1; D is perhaps TRBD1 (5 bases). V lost 4 bases and J lost 1, with 13 bases in between. The CDR3 spans 15 residues. In germline, CDR1 is MRHNA, CDR2 SNTAGT. CDR3 DNA sequence: TGTGCCAGCAGTGCGAGGCACGGGGGGAACACTGAAGCTTTCTTT. The encoded protein is CASSARHGGNTEAFF.

V and J are TRBV28 and TRBJ1-6, with unresolved D. The V end was cut by 7 bases, the J end by 8 bases, with 9 bases between. This CDR3 has 12 amino acids. Germline V lookup: CDR1 MDHEN, CDR2 SYDVKM. CDR3: CASMVRYSPLHF. CDR3 nucleotide sequence: TGTGCCAGCATGGTTAGGTATTCACCCCTCCACTTT.

This clone was recorded once. V gene TRBV7-2 combines with J gene TRBJ1-2; TRBD1 is a possible D gene (6 bases). Trimming cost V 4 bases and J 0 bases, with 12 bases left between them. Per the germline V gene, CDR1 is SGHTA and CDR2 is FQGNSA. The CDR3 loop spans 15 amino acids. The CDR3 protein is CASSSYRVPNYGYTF. CDR3 DNA: TGTGCCAGCAGCTCGTACAGGGTTCCTAACTATGGCTACACCTTC.

This clone was observed a few times. The V call is TRBV5-6, the J call TRBJ1-2, with unresolved D. The CDR3 covers 13 residues. The V end lost 0 bases, the J end lost 4 bases, and 7 bases lay between the germline ends. Germline values: CDR1 SGHDT, CDR2 YYEEEE. This CDR3 is CASSLGQTYGYTF. CDR3 DNA: TGTGCCAGCAGCTTGGGGCAGACCTATGGCTACACCTTC.

This chain links TRBV19 with TRBJ2-5, with 9 bases that match TRBD2. Germline V gene data show CDR1 as LNHDA and CDR2 as SQIVND (reference sequence). The V gene end was trimmed by 3 bases and the J gene end by 5 bases; junction bases not matched to a gene: 10. This CDR3 is 16 amino acids long. CDR3 in DNA: TGTGCCAGTAGTATTAGGCCCGGCGGGGGGGCTGAGACCCAGTACTTC. It codes for CASSIRPGGGAETQYF.

The rearrangement joins TRBV7-8 to TRBJ1-5; D gene ambiguous. The CDR3 has 14 residues. The germline V and J ends were trimmed by 4 bases and 5 bases, with 12 bases remaining between them. Germline V gene lookup returns CDR1 SGHVS and CDR2 FQNEAQ. For the CDR3, the DNA is TGTGCCAGCAGCTACCTGCGCACCGATCAGCCCCAGCATTTT. Amino acids: CASSYLRTDQPQHF. The full variable domain, with the rest looked up from reference TRBV7-8 and TRBJ1-5, is GAGVSQSPRYKVAKRGQDVALRCDPISGHVSLFWYQQALGQGPEFLTYFQNEAQLDKSGLPSDRFFAERPEGSVSTLKIQRTQQEDSAVYLCASSYLRTDQPQHFGDGTRLSIL.

For the CDR3, the DNA is TGTGCCAGCAGCTTAAGGCTAGCGGGGGGCACAGATACGCAGTATTTT. As protein: CASSLRLAGGTDTQYF. This rearrangement joins TRBV13 to TRBJ2-3, with 10 positions matching TRBD2. CDR1 is PRHDT and CDR2 is FYEKMQ in the germline V gene (reference sequence). The V gene end was trimmed by 2 bases and the J gene end by 1 base; junction bases not matched to a gene: 3. This CDR3 comprises 16 residues.

The J gene is TRBJ1-2, the V gene TRBV11-2, with D hard to call. Germline V gene data show CDR1 as SGHAT and CDR2 as FQNNGV. V was cut by 7 bases and J by 5 bases, with 14 bases left in between. The CDR3 spans 13 residues. The CDR3 sequence is CASTLGPVYGYTF. The DNA of the CDR3 is TGTGCCAGCACCCTGGGCCCAGTATATGGCTACACCTTC.

This clone was seen a single time. This chain connects TRBV6-5 to TRBJ2-7; 10 bases are shared with TRBD1. Germline loops: CDR1 MNHEY, CDR2 SVGAGI. V gave up 6 bases and J gave up 10 bases; unmatched junction bases: 9. This CDR3 spans 13 amino acids. In nucleotides, the CDR3 is TGTGCCAGCAGGCTGGGACAGGGGTCCCCACAGTACTTC. It yields the protein CASRLGQGSPQYF.

Only one count was recorded for this clone. The V call is TRBV4-2, the J call TRBJ1-3; no firm D call. V lost 4 bases to trimming and J lost 2 bases, with 12 bases between them. The CDR3 totals 15 residues. Looked up from germline, CDR1 is LGHNA and CDR2 is YNFKEQ. The CDR3 is CASSLSNAPGNTIYF. The CDR3 DNA is TGTGCCAGCAGCCTTTCCAATGCTCCTGGAAACACCATATATTTT.

This clone turned up a few times. The chain is built from TRBV2 and TRBJ1-1; 7 nucleotides match TRBD1. V shed 4 bases and J 2 bases; nucleotides not matched to a gene: 4. Per the germline V gene, CDR1 is SNHLY and CDR2 is FYNNEI. The CDR3 is made up of 14 amino acids. CDR3 in DNA: TGTGCCAGCAGTGGGTGGACAGGAAACACTGAAGCTTTCTTT. It translates to CASSGWTGNTEAFF.

The gene calls are TRBV6-6 and TRBJ1-6; D is uncertain. The V and J ends lost 2 bases and 7 bases respectively, with 6 bases between them. Germline V gene sequence: CDR1 MNHNY, CDR2 SVGAGI (reference sequence). The CDR3 has 13 residues. The CDR3 loop is CASSYLNNSPLHF. CDR3 bases: TGTGCCAGCAGTTACCTAAACAATTCACCCCTCCACTTT.

This chain connects TRBV29-1 to TRBJ2-5, with D perhaps TRBD1 (6 bases). Between the trimmed V and J ends, which lost 5 bases and 4 bases, there was a span of 14 bases. Germline V lookup: CDR1 SQVTM, CDR2 ANQGSEA. The CDR3 length is 13 residues. In nucleotides, the CDR3 is TGCAGCGTTTCGACAGGTAGTAGAGAGACCCAGTACTTC. It is translated as CSVSTGSRETQYF.

The V call is TRBV3-1 (or the pseudogene TRBV3-2), the J call TRBJ1-2; tentatively, D is TRBD1 (6 bases). The length of the CDR3 is 18 residues. The germline gives CDR1 LGHDT, CDR2 YNNKEL (reference sequence). V shed 0 bases and J shed 6 bases, with 23 bases lying between them. CDR3 nucleotides: TGTGCCAGCAGCCAAGATCTTCCCGGACAGATGGCAATGGATGGCTACACCTTC. This encodes CASSQDLPGQMAMDGYTF.

In DNA form, the CDR3 reads TGTGCCAGCAGCTTGGACCCGGGTCAAGCGGGTAGCTCCTACGAGCAGTACTTC. Amino acids: CASSLDPGQAGSSYEQYF. The chain uses TRBV7-9 and TRBJ2-7; D may be TRBD2 (6 bases). Germline CDR1 reads SEHNR; CDR2 reads FQNEAQ (reference sequence). CDR3 length: 18 residues. Trimming removed 3 bases at V and 0 bases at J, with 21 bases between.

This clone was seen just once. The V and J genes are TRBV19 and TRBJ2-7; a possible D gene is TRBD1 (5 bases). Germline assignment: CDR1 LNHDA and CDR2 SQIVND (reference sequence). Trimming pared 5 bases from V and 4 bases from J, leaving 12 bases between. The CDR3 totals 13 residues. The DNA for the CDR3 is TGTGCCAGTAGTGAAAACAGGCTGTACGAGCAGTACTTC. It translates to CASSENRLYEQYF.

The chain couples TRBV19 to TRBJ1-2; a possible D gene is TRBD1 (5 bases). This CDR3 has 16 residues. Trimming pared 1 base from V and 0 bases from J, leaving 12 bases between. The V gene's germline CDR1 is LNHDA and CDR2 SQIVND (reference sequence). CDR3 sequence (DNA): TGTGCCAGTAGTATAGGGGGCCGGACAACTAACTATGGCTACACCTTC. This encodes CASSIGGRTTNYGYTF.

The chain carries TRBV7-2 and TRBJ2-3; the D is unclear. V was cut by 4 bases and J by 5 bases, with 13 bases left in between. The CDR3 spans 14 residues. CDR1 is SGHTA and CDR2 is FQGNSA in the germline V gene. The CDR3 DNA reads TGTGCCAGCAGCTATAACGACCCCAGAGATACGCAGTATTTT. The encoded protein is CASSYNDPRDTQYF.

The chain links TRBV6-2 or TRBV6-3 to TRBJ2-1; D not certain. The CDR3 extends over 12 amino acids. The germline gives CDR1 MNHEY, CDR2 SVGEGT. Trimming took 5 bases from V and 4 from J, leaving 6 bases between them. Here the CDR3 DNA reads TGTGCCAGCAGTCCCTCATACAATGAGCAGTTCTTC. Amino acid sequence: CASSPSYNEQFF.